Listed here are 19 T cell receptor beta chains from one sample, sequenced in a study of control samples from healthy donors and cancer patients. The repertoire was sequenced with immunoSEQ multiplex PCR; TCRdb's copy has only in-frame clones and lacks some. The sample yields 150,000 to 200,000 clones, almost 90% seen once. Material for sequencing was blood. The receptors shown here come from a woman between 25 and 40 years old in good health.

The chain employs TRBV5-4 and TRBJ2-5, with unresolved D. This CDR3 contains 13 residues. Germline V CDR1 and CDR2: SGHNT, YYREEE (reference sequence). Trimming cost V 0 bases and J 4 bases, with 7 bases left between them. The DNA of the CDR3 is TGTGCCAGCAGCTTGGATATGGGAGAGACCCAGTACTTC. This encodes CASSLDMGETQYF.

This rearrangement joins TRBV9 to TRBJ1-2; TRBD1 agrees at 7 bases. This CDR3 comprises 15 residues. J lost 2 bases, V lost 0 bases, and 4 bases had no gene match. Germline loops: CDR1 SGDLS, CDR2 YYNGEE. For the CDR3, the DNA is TGTGCCAGCAGCGTAGCTCTACAGGGGAACTATGGCTACACCTTC. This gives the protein CASSVALQGNYGYTF.

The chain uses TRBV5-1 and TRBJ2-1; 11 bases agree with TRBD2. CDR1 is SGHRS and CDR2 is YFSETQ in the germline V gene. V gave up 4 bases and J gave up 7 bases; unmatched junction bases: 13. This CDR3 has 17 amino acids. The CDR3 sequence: CASSPSSGRALVNEQFF. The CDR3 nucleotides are TGCGCCAGCAGCCCGAGTAGCGGGAGGGCCTTGGTGAATGAGCAGTTCTTC.

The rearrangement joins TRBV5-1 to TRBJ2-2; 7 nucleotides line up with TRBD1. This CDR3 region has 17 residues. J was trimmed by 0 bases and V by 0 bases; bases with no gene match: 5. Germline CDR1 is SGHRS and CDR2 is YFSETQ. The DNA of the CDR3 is TGCGCCAGCAGCTTGGGGCCAGGGGGTGCGAACACCGGGGAGCTGTTTTTT. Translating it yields CASSLGPGGANTGELFF.

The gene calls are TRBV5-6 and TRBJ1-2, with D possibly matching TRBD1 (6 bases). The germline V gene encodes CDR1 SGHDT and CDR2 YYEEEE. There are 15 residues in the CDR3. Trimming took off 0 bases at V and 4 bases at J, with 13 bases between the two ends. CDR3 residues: CASSLGAKGGYGYTF. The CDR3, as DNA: TGTGCCAGCAGCTTGGGGGCGAAGGGGGGCTATGGCTACACCTTC.

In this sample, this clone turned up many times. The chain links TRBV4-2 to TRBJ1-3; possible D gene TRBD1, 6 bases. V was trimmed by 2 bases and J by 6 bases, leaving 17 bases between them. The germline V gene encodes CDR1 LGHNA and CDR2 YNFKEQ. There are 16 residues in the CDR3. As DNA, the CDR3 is TGTGCCAGCAGCCAAAATTGGAGGACAGCCGAAAACACCATATATTTT. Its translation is CASSQNWRTAENTIYF.

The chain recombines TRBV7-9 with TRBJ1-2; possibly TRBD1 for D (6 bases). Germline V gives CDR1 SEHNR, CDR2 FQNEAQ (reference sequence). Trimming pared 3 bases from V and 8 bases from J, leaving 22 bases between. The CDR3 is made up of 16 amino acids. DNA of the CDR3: TGTGCCAGCAGCTTTTTGATGCCTAAGGGGGGAATCGGCTACACCTTC. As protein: CASSFLMPKGGIGYTF. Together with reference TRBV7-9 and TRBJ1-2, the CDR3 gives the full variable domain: DTGVSQNPRHKITKRGQNVTFRCDPISEHNRLYWYRQTLGQGPEFLTYFQNEAQLEKSRLLSDRFSAERPKGSFSTLEIQRTEQGDSAMYLCASSFLMPKGGIGYTFGSGTRLTVV.

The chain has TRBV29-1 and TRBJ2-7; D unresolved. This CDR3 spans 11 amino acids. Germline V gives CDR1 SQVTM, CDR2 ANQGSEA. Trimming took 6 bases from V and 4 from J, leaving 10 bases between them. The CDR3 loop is CSVKELYEQYF. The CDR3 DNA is TGCAGCGTAAAGGAACTATACGAGCAGTACTTC.

The CDR3 bases are TGTGCCAGCAGTGAAACAGGGGGCTTGAACACTGAAGCTTTCTTT. Translated: CASSETGGLNTEAFF. The chain recombines TRBV2 with TRBJ1-1; 9 nucleotides line up with TRBD1. J lost 0 bases, V lost 2 bases, and 1 base had no gene match. Germline V CDR1 and CDR2: SNHLY, FYNNEI. The CDR3 loop spans 15 amino acids.

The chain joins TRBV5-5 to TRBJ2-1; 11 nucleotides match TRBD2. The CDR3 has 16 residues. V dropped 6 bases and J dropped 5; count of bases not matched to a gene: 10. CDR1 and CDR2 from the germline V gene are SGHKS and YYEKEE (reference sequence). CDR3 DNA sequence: TGTGCCAGCACCCCCGTAGCGGGAGGGAGGGACAATGAGCAGTTCTTC. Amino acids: CASTPVAGGRDNEQFF.

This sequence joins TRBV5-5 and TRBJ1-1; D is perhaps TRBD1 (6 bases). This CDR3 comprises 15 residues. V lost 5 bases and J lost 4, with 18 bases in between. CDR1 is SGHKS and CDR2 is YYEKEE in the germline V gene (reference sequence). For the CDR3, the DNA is TGTGCCAGCAGGATCGGGGGGGGCCGTGGCACTGAAGCTTTCTTT. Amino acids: CASRIGGGRGTEAFF.

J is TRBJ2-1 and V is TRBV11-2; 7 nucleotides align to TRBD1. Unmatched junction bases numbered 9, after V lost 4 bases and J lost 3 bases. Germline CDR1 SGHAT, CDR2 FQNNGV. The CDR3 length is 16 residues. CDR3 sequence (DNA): TGTGCCAGCAGCTCGCCCCAGGGACAGTACTACAATGAGCAGTTCTTC. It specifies CASSSPQGQYYNEQFF.

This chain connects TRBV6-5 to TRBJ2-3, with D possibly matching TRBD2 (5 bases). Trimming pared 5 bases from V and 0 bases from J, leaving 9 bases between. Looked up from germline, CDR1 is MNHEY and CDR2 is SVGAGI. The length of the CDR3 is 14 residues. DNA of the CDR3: TGTGCCAGCAGTAACAGCGGTAGCACAGATACGCAGTATTTT. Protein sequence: CASSNSGSTDTQYF.

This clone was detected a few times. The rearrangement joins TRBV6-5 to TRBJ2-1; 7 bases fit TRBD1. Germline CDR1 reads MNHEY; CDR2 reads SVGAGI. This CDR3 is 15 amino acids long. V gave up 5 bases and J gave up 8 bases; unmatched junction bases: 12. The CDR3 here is CASSPRQGSVDEQFF. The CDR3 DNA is TGTGCCAGCAGTCCCCGACAGGGTTCCGTAGATGAGCAGTTCTTC.

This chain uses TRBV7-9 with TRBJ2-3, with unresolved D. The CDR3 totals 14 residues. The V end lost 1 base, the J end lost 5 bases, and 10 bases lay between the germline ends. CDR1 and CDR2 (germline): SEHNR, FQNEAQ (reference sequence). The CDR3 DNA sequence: TGTGCCAGCAGCTTAGGACGGACGATAGATACGCAGTATTTT. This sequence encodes CASSLGRTIDTQYF.

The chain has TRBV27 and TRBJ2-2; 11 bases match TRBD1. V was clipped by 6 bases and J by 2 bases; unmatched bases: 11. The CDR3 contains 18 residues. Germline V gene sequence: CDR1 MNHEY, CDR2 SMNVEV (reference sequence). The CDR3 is CASSQGTGGNLNTGELFF. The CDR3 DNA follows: TGTGCCAGCAGCCAAGGGACAGGGGGAAACCTCAACACCGGGGAGCTGTTTTTT.

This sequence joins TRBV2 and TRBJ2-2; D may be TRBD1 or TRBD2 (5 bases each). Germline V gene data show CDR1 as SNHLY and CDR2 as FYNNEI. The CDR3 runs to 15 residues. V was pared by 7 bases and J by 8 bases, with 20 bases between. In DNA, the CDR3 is TGTGCCAGCACCCGGGACCCCTGGACGTCGGGGGAGCTGTTTTTT. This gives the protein CASTRDPWTSGELFF.

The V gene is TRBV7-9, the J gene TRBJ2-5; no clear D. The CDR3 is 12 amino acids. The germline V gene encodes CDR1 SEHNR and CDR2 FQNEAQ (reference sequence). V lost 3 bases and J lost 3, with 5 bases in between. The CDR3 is CASSFQKETQYF. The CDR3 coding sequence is TGTGCCAGCAGCTTCCAAAAAGAGACCCAGTACTTC.

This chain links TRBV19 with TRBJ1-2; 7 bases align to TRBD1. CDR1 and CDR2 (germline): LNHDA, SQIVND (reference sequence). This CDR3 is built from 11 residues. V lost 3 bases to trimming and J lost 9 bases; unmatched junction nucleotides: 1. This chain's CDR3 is CASSMGQSYTF. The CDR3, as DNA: TGTGCCAGTAGTATGGGACAGAGCTACACCTTC.